Below are 15 T cell receptor beta chains sequenced from a single sample in a study of CD8 T cell repertoires and HIV-1 epitope variants. Their antigens remain unidentified. The protocol was immunoSEQ multiplex PCR, while the TCRdb copy is restricted to in-frame clones and leaves out a portion. The sample lists some 5,400 clones, approximately 72% seen once, with 30% to 45% in the top ten. What was sequenced was cultured CD8+ T cells derived from PBMCs. These receptors were taken from a male donor with HIV.

This chain links TRBV28 with TRBJ2-3; no firm D call. The CDR3 is 12 amino acids. Germline CDR1 reads MDHEN; CDR2 reads SYDVKM. Between the trimmed V and J ends, which lost 5 bases and 5 bases, there was a span of 8 bases. The CDR3 bases are TGTGCCAGCAGTAGGTACGGAGATACGCAGTATTTT. Translating it yields CASSRYGDTQYF. Full variable domain (rest looked up from reference TRBV28 and TRBJ2-3): DVKVTQSSRYLVKRTGEKVFLECVQDMDHENMFWYRQDPGLGLRLIYFSYDVKMKEKGDIPEGYSVSREKKERFSLILESASTNQTSMYLCASSRYGDTQYFGPGTRLTVL.

The rearrangement joins TRBV6-1 to TRBJ2-1; maybe TRBD2 (5 bases). The CDR3 totals 16 residues. V lost 2 bases to trimming and J lost 0 bases, with 11 bases between them. The V gene's germline CDR1 is MNHNS and CDR2 SASEGT. The CDR3 reads CASSEPGLRSYNEQFF. CDR3 nucleotide sequence: TGTGCCAGCAGTGAACCGGGGTTACGCTCCTACAATGAGCAGTTCTTC.

A remark on this clone: At one end the junction does not follow the germline gene, possibly because of a read error. The chain carries TRBV5-4 and TRBJ1-1; the D gene is possibly TRBD1 (5 bases). The CDR3 runs to 16 residues. Germline V gene lookup returns CDR1 SGHNT and CDR2 YYREEE (reference sequence). The CDR3 here is CASSQDVGQGNTEAFF. The CDR3 bases are TGCGCCAGCAGCCAAGATGTTGGGCAGGGGAACACTGAAGCTTTCTTT.

The J gene is TRBJ1-4, the V gene TRBV9, with 7 nucleotides matching TRBD1. CDR1 is SGDLS and CDR2 is YYNGEE in the germline V gene. The CDR3 spans 14 residues. The V segment lost 4 bases and the J segment 6 bases; nucleotides outside the gene matches: 6. For the CDR3, the DNA is TGTGCCAGCAGCACTTCAGGGGGGTATGAAAAACTGTTTTTT. This sequence encodes CASSTSGGYEKLFF.

V is TRBV19 and J is TRBJ2-1; 13 bases align to TRBD2. The V gene end was trimmed by 5 bases and the J gene end by 15 bases; junction bases not matched to a gene: 7. Germline loops: CDR1 LNHDA, CDR2 SQIVND (reference sequence). The CDR3 length is 13 residues. For the CDR3, the DNA is TGTGCCAGTAGTTTCTCCGGGACTAGCGGGACGTTCTTC. It translates to CASSFSGTSGTFF.

The chain couples TRBV28 to TRBJ2-7; D perhaps matches TRBD2 (5 bases). Trimming pared 3 bases from V and 3 bases from J, leaving 6 bases between. Germline-derived CDR1 and CDR2 are MDHEN and SYDVKM. CDR3 length equals 12 residues. CDR3 loop: CASSFRGYEQYF. CDR3 nucleotides: TGTGCCAGCAGTTTCCGGGGCTACGAGCAGTACTTC.

This rearrangement joins TRBV6-5 to TRBJ1-5; possible D gene TRBD1, 6 bases. CDR3 length: 15 residues. Deletions cut 5 bases from V and 5 bases from J, with 16 bases between. Per the germline V gene, CDR1 is MNHEY and CDR2 is SVGAGI. The CDR3 DNA sequence: TGTGCCAGCAGTGGGGGGCAGGGGATACATCAGCCCCAGCATTTT. Its translation is CASSGGQGIHQPQHF.

The chain couples TRBV5-1 to TRBJ1-1; tentatively, D is TRBD1 (5 bases). This CDR3 has 13 amino acids. CDR1 and CDR2 (germline): SGHRS, YFSETQ. Deletions cut 2 bases from V and 4 bases from J, with 9 bases between. The CDR3 DNA sequence: TGCGCCAGCAGCTTATATGGGGGCACTGAAGCTTTCTTT. Protein sequence: CASSLYGGTEAFF.

J is TRBJ2-7 and V is TRBV11-2; no reliable D call. Trimming removed 1 base from V and 4 bases from J, with 5 bases in between. This CDR3 is 12 amino acids long. Per the germline V gene, CDR1 is SGHAT and CDR2 is FQNNGV. The DNA of the CDR3 is TGTGCCAGCAGCTTAGTGGGGTACGAGCAGTACTTC. It codes for CASSLVGYEQYF.

The V call is TRBV4-1, the J call TRBJ2-3, with D perhaps TRBD2 (5 bases). In germline, CDR1 is MGHRA, CDR2 YSYEKL. The V end lost 2 bases, the J end lost 2 bases, and 17 bases lay between the germline ends. CDR3 length: 17 amino acids. CDR3 coding DNA: TGCGCCAGCAGCCAACGGGCTACCGACTATCACACAGATACGCAGTATTTT. Translating it yields CASSQRATDYHTDTQYF.

V gene TRBV6-5 combines with J gene TRBJ1-5, with TRBD1 matching over 7 bases. The CDR3 has 15 residues. The germline V gene encodes CDR1 MNHEY and CDR2 SVGAGI. After removal of 0 bases from V and 8 bases from J, the junction contained 7 bases not matched to a gene. This CDR3 reads CASSYSRQGNEPQHF. The DNA of the CDR3 is TGTGCCAGCAGTTACTCGCGACAGGGTAATGAGCCCCAGCATTTT.

The chain has TRBV29-1 and TRBJ1-2, with TRBD1 as a possible D gene (5 bases). The V end was cut by 2 bases, the J end by 0 bases, with 7 bases between. The length of the CDR3 is 13 residues. The germline V gene encodes CDR1 SQVTM and CDR2 ANQGSEA. The CDR3 loop reads CSVEMGPNYGYTF. In DNA, the CDR3 is TGCAGCGTTGAAATGGGACCTAACTATGGCTACACCTTC.

The chain employs TRBV29-1 and TRBJ2-3; the D is unclear. The germline V gene encodes CDR1 SQVTM and CDR2 ANQGSEA. CDR3 length: 14 residues. V shed 1 base and J shed 6 bases, with 14 bases lying between them. The CDR3 here is CSVEGLRALDTQYF. In nucleotides, the CDR3 is TGCAGCGTTGAAGGCCTCCGGGCTCTGGATACGCAGTATTTT.

This clone was detected only once. The V call is TRBV9, the J call TRBJ1-1; tentatively, D is TRBD1 (6 bases). Germline lookup yields CDR1 SGDLS and CDR2 YYNGEE. The CDR3 is made up of 15 amino acids. V lost 0 bases and J lost 1, with 10 bases in between. The DNA of the CDR3 is TGTGCCAGCAGCGTAGGGGGACACGCGAACACTGAAGCTTTCTTT. Translating gives CASSVGGHANTEAFF. Based on the CDR3 plus reference TRBV9 and TRBJ1-1, the full variable domain is DSGVTQTPKHLITATGQRVTLRCSPRSGDLSVYWYQQSLDQGLQFLIQYYNGEERAKGNILERFSAQQFPDLHSELNLSSLELGDSALYFCASSVGGHANTEAFFGQGTRLTVV.

The V gene is TRBV6-6, the J gene TRBJ1-2, with a possible D match to TRBD1 (5 bases). The CDR3 sequence is 13 residues long. Germline V CDR1 and CDR2: MNHNY, SVGAGI (reference sequence). Deletions cut 11 bases from V and 4 bases from J, with 17 bases between. The CDR3 spells CAGRRQLGYGYTF. The CDR3 DNA is TGTGCCGGACGAAGACAGCTCGGCTATGGCTACACCTTC.